This T cell receptor beta chain was recorded in a study of blood T cell repertoires in COVID-19. V shed 5 bases and J shed 1 base, with 12 bases lying between them. Germline V CDR1 and CDR2: SEHNR, FQNEAQ (reference sequence). The CDR3 runs 14 residues. This clone has only a few counts. TCRdb's copy holds only in-frame clones and misses some; the assay was immunoSEQ multiplex PCR. There are tens of thousands of clones in the sample; roughly 86% occur only once, and approximately 7.4% lies in the top ten. V gene TRBV7-9 combines with J gene TRBJ2-7; TRBD1 is a possible D gene (5 bases). This TCR was recovered from a human donor with acute or convalescent COVID-19. The donor label of this sample is uncertain. Sequenced material: peripheral blood. DNA of the CDR3: TGTGCCAGCAGCCAAGGGGCAGGATCCTACGAGCAGTACTTC. Protein product: CASSQGAGSYEQYF. Full variable domain (missing parts from reference TRBV7-9 and TRBJ2-7): DTGVSQNPRHKITKRGQNVTFRCDPISEHNRLYWYRQTLGQGPEFLTYFQNEAQLEKSRLLSDRFSAERPKGSFSTLEIQRTEQGDSAMYLCASSQGAGSYEQYFGPGTRLTVT.